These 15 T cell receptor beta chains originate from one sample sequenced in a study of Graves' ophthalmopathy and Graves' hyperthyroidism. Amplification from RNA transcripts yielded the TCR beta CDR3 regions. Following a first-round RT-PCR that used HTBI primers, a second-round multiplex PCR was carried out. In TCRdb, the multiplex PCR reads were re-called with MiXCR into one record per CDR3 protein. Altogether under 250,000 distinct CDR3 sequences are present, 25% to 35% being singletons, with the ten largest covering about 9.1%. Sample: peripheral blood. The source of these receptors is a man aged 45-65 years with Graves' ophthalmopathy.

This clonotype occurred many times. The CDR3 loop is CASSLYLLSYEQYF. CDR3 bases: TGTGCCAGCAGCTTATATTTACTATCCTACGAGCAGTACTTC. This chain joins TRBV11-2 and TRBJ2-7, with D unresolved. Per the germline V gene, CDR1 is SGHAT and CDR2 is FQNNGV. The CDR3 is made up of 14 amino acids. V gave up 2 bases and J gave up 1 base, with 9 bases separating them.

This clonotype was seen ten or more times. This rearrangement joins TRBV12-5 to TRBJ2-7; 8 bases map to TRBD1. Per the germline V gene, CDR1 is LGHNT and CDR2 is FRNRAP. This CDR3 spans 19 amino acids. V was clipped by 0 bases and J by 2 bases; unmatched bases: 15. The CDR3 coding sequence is TGTGCTAGTGGTTTGGTCCGGACAGGGATGACACGGGGTCCCTACGAGCAGTACTTC. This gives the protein CASGLVRTGMTRGPYEQYF.

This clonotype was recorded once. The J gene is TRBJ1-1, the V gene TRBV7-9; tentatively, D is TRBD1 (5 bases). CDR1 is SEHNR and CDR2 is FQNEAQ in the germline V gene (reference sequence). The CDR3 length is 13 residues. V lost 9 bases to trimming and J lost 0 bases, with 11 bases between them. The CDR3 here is CASTQVMNTEAFF. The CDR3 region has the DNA TGTGCCAGTACACAGGTAATGAACACTGAAGCTTTCTTT.

CDR3 loop: CASSEWTYEQYF. CDR3 coding DNA: TGTGCCAGCAGTGAATGGACCTACGAGCAGTACTTC. The V gene is TRBV2, the J gene TRBJ2-7; the D is unclear. Germline V gene sequence: CDR1 SNHLY, CDR2 FYNNEI. The CDR3 contains 12 residues. V lost 2 bases, J lost 2 bases, and 4 bases lay in between.

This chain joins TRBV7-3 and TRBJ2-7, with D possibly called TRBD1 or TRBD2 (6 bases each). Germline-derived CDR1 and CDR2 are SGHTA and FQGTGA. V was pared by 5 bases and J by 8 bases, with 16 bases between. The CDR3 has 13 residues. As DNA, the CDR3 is TGTGCCAGCAGCCCGAGACTGCGGGACAAGCAGTACTTC. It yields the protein CASSPRLRDKQYF.

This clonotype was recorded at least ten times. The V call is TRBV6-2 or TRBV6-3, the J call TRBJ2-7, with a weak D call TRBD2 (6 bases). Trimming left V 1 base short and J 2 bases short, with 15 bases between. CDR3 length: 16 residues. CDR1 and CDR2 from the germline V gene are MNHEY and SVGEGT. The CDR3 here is CASSYLTGTFAYEQYF. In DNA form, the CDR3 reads TGTGCCAGCAGTTACTTAACCGGGACTTTCGCCTACGAGCAGTACTTC.

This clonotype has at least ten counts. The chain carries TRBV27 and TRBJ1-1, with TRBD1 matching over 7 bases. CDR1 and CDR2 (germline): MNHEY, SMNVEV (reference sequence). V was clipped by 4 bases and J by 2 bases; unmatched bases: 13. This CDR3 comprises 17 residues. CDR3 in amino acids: CASSYLPGTDPNTEAFF. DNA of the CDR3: TGTGCCAGCAGTTACTTACCCGGGACAGACCCCAACACTGAAGCTTTCTTT.

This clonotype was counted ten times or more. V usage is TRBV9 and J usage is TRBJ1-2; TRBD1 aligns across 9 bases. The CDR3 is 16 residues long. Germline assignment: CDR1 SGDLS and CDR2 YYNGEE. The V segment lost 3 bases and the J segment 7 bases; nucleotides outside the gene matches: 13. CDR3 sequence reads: CASSGTGTGLSAGYTF. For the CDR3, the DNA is TGTGCCAGCAGCGGAACCGGGACAGGGCTCTCCGCTGGCTACACCTTC.

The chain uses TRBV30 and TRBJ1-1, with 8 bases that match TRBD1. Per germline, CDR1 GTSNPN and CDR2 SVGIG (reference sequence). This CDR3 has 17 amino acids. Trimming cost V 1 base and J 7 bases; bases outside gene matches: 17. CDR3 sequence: CAWSAYHLRTGKGEAFF. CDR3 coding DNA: TGTGCCTGGAGTGCCTACCATTTAAGGACAGGGAAAGGTGAAGCTTTCTTT.

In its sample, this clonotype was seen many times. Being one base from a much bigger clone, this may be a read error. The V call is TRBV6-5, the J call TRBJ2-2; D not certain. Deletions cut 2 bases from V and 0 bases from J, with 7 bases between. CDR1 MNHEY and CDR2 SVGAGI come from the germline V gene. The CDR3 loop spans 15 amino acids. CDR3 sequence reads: CASSYAVANTGELFF. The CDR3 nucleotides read TGTGCCAGCAGTTACGCCGTGGCGAACACCGGGGAGCTGTTTTTT.

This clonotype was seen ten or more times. Here the CDR3 DNA reads TGTGCCAGCAGTTTACCCCACGGTAGCGAGGGCTTCGGGGAGACCCAGTACTTC. Protein: CASSLPHGSEGFGETQYF. This chain joins TRBV28 and TRBJ2-5, with D possibly TRBD2 on 5 matching bases. Germline lookup yields CDR1 MDHEN and CDR2 SYDVKM. CDR3 length equals 18 residues. Trimming removed 2 bases at V and 5 bases at J, with 24 bases between. Variable domain in full (rest from reference TRBV28 and TRBJ2-5): DVKVTQSSRYLVKRTGEKVFLECVQDMDHENMFWYRQDPGLGLRLIYFSYDVKMKEKGDIPEGYSVSREKKERFSLILESASTNQTSMYLCASSLPHGSEGFGETQYFGPGTRLLVL.

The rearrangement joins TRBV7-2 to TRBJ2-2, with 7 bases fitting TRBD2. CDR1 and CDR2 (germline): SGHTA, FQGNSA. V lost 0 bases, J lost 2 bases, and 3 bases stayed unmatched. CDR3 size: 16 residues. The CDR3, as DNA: TGTGCCAGCAGCTTAGCTGGCGGGAGAAACACCGGGGAGCTGTTTTTT. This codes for CASSLAGGRNTGELFF. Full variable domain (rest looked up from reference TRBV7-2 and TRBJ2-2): GAGVSQSPSNKVTEKGKDVELRCDPISGHTALYWYRQSLGQGLEFLIYFQGNSAPDKSGLPSDRFSAERTGGSVSTLTIQRTQQEDSAVYLCASSLAGGRNTGELFFGEGSRLTVL.

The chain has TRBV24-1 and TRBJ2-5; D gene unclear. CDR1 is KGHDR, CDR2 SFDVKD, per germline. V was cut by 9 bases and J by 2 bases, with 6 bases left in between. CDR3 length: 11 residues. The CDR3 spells CATGQQETQYF. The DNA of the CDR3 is TGTGCCACCGGGCAGCAAGAGACCCAGTACTTC.

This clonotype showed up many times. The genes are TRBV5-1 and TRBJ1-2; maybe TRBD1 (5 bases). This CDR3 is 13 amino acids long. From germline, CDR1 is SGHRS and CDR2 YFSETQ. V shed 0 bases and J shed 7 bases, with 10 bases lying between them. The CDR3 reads CASSLDRKSGYTF. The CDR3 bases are TGCGCCAGCAGCTTGGACAGGAAGTCTGGCTACACCTTC.

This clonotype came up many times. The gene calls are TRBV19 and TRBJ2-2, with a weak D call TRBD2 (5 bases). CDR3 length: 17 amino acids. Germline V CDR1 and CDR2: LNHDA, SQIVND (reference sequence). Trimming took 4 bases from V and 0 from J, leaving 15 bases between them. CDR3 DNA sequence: TGTGCCAGTAGTACGGACTCATCTGGGGCGAACACCGGGGAGCTGTTTTTT. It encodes CASSTDSSGANTGELFF.